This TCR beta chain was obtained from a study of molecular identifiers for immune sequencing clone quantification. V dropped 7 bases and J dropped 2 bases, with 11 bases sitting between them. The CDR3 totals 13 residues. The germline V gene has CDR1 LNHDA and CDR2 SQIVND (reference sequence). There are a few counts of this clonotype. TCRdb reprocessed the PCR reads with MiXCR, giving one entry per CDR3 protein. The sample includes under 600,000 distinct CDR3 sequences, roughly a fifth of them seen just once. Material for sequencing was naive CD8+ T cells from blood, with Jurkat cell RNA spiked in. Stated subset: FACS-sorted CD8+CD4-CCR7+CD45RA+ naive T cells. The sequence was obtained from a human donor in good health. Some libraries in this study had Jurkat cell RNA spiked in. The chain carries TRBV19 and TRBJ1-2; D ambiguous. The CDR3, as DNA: TGTGCCAGTAAGTGGGAGTCGAACTATGGCTACACCTTC. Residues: CASKWESNYGYTF.